In its sample, the clone carrying this T cell receptor beta chain was seen a few times. What it binds is unknown. TCRdb reanalysed the RT-PCR reads using MiXCR and keeps one entry per CDR3 protein. Of 600,000 to 700,000 distinct CDR3 sequences in the sample, 13% to 15% were seen once. These data come from a study of response to subunit inactivated influenza vaccine. Overall study results and limits: A suggestion made by the authors is that each seasonal influenza vaccination recruits few new T cells.

Looked up from germline, CDR1 is MNHNS and CDR2 is SASEGT. The CDR3 is 14 residues long. V was pared by 7 bases and J by 8 bases, with 18 bases between. Material: PBMCs from blood, obtained 14 to 15 days before vaccination. The chain has TRBV6-1 and TRBJ2-4; the D is unclear. The source is a man between 45 and 60 years old who received an inactivated influenza vaccine. CDR3 in DNA: TGTGCCAGCACCTCATCTTTACCAAGGGACATTCAGTACTTC. This codes for CASTSSLPRDIQYF.